The TCR beta chain under discussion was sequenced for a study of cytomegalovirus exposure and HLA in healthy donors. General study results and limits: One variant, a missense change in DCLRE1C, was linked in a later analysis to TCR beta V- and J-gene trimming.

V was cut by 2 bases and J by 4 bases, with 8 bases left in between. This CDR3 region has 12 residues. Germline-derived CDR1 and CDR2 are GTSNPN and SVGIG (reference sequence). Donors in the study were healthy people who gave bone marrow. PCR amplification relied on 60 Vbeta primers (plus 13 Jbeta primers). As handled by the study authors: Some 80 million unique TCR beta chains, roughly 11 million shared, were counted in a later analysis. TCRdb's table, derived via immunoSEQ multiplex PCR, lists solely in-frame clones and lacks some. V, J and clone size are those of that table, while D and trimming were read from the DNA. Of some 65,000 clones in the sample, about 70% were seen once. Points on this clone: The antigen remains undetermined.

The V and J genes are TRBV30 and TRBJ1-1; D gene uncertain. Sample: PBMCs. The clonotype originates from a woman aged 25 to 39 in good health and CMV-seronegative. DNA of the CDR3: TGTGCCTGGAGTAGGAGGCGCACTGAAGCTTTCTTT. It is translated as CAWSRRRTEAFF.